One sample yielded the 25 T cell receptor beta chains listed below, sequenced in a study of monozygotic twins with cystic fibrosis. Sequencing used immunoSEQ multiplex PCR; TCRdb keeps in-frame clones, though not all of them. The table has 20,000 to 25,000 clones, over 95% seen once. The sample was blood. These receptors all stem from a girl aged 5 to 17 with cystic fibrosis.

The DNA of the CDR3 is TGTGCCAGCAGCTTCGGGCCCAGCTCCTACAATGAGCAGTTCTTC. It translates to CASSFGPSSYNEQFF. The chain is built from TRBV7-2 and TRBJ2-1; unclear D gene. The CDR3 has 15 residues. CDR1 is SGHTA, CDR2 FQGNSA, per germline. V shed 3 bases and J shed 0 bases, with 9 bases lying between them.

J is TRBJ1-3 and V is TRBV4-1; unclear D gene. This CDR3 has 17 amino acids. The V end lost 4 bases, the J end lost 0 bases, and 16 bases lay between the germline ends. CDR1 is MGHRA, CDR2 YSYEKL, per germline. The CDR3 DNA sequence: TGCGCCAGCAGCCCCCTCCCCACTGGGAACTCTGGAAACACCATATATTTT. Translated, it gives CASSPLPTGNSGNTIYF.

This chain joins TRBV7-2 and TRBJ2-5; D call uncertain. Trimming pared 2 bases from V and 2 bases from J, leaving 12 bases between. The CDR3 runs to 15 residues. The germline V gene has CDR1 SGHTA and CDR2 FQGNSA. The CDR3 bases are TGTGCCAGCAGCTTAAGGCGGATCGAACAAGAGACCCAGTACTTC. It encodes CASSLRRIEQETQYF.

V is TRBV6-5 and J is TRBJ2-5, with 10 bases lining up with TRBD2. The germline gives CDR1 MNHEY, CDR2 SVGAGI. This CDR3 has 15 amino acids. Germline trimming cut 7 bases from V and 2 bases from J; bases unmatched to any gene: 7. CDR3 nucleotides: TGTGCCAGCACCCAAGCGGGAGGGCTTCAAGAGACCCAGTACTTC. Its translation: CASTQAGGLQETQYF.

The chain employs TRBV7-9 and TRBJ1-2, with D possibly TRBD1 on 6 matching bases. Germline CDR1 and CDR2: SEHNR and FQNEAQ (reference sequence). This CDR3 is 14 amino acids long. The V end lost 4 bases, the J end lost 0 bases, and 9 bases lay between the germline ends. The CDR3 DNA follows: TGTGCCAGCAGCTCAACAGGGACTAACTATGGCTACACCTTC. Translated, it gives CASSSTGTNYGYTF.

This chain connects TRBV7-8 to TRBJ1-5; possibly TRBD1 for D (6 bases). Germline assignment: CDR1 SGHVS and CDR2 FQNEAQ. The CDR3 consists of 15 residues. V was pared by 5 bases and J by 7 bases, with 18 bases between. CDR3 in amino acids: CASSTGTSSGQPQHF. CDR3 nucleotides: TGTGCCAGCAGCACCGGGACATCTTCGGGGCAGCCCCAGCATTTT.

This clone was picked up one time. The chain uses TRBV4-3 and TRBJ1-2; TRBD1 might be the D (6 bases). CDR3 length: 15 amino acids. The germline CDR1 and CDR2 sequences are LGHNA and YSLEER. With 1 base removed from V and 0 bases from J, the gap between germline ends came to 9 bases. In DNA form, the CDR3 reads TGCGCCAGCAGCCAAGCTGGGACATCTAACTATGGCTACACCTTC. This translates into CASSQAGTSNYGYTF.

The chain links TRBV10-3 to TRBJ1-2; TRBD1 is a possible D gene (5 bases). CDR1 and CDR2 from the germline V gene are ENHRY and SYGVKD. This CDR3 contains 17 residues. Trimming left V 0 bases short and J 0 bases short, with 14 bases between. This CDR3 is CAISESLRQLPNYGYTF. In nucleotides, the CDR3 is TGTGCCATCAGTGAGTCACTTCGACAGCTCCCTAACTATGGCTACACCTTC.

This sequence joins TRBV5-1 and TRBJ2-1, with 7 bases aligning to TRBD1. V was clipped by 3 bases and J by 6 bases; unmatched bases: 6. This CDR3 has 14 residues. Germline assignment: CDR1 SGHRS and CDR2 YFSETQ. The CDR3 DNA is TGCGCCAGCAGCTGGCCGACAGGGCTCAATGAGCAGTTCTTC. Amino acids: CASSWPTGLNEQFF.

The chain links TRBV7-9 to TRBJ1-1; no clear D. The CDR3 extends over 13 amino acids. V shed 9 bases and J shed 1 base, with 12 bases lying between them. In germline, CDR1 is SEHNR, CDR2 FQNEAQ (reference sequence). The CDR3 spells CASRERQNTEAFF. In DNA form, the CDR3 reads TGTGCCAGTAGAGAGAGGCAGAACACTGAAGCTTTCTTT.

CDR3 amino acids: CASSLAASKNYGYTF. CDR3 coding DNA: TGTGCCAGCAGCCTGGCCGCCAGCAAAAACTATGGCTACACCTTC. This chain joins TRBV5-6 and TRBJ1-2; D is ambiguous. The CDR3 is 15 residues long. Deletions cut 4 bases from V and 2 bases from J, with 15 bases between. Germline V lookup: CDR1 SGHDT, CDR2 YYEEEE.

The CDR3 spells CAISESYNEQFF. Here the CDR3 DNA reads TGTGCCATCAGTGAGTCTTACAATGAGCAGTTCTTC. The chain recombines TRBV10-3 with TRBJ2-1; D ambiguous. CDR1 is ENHRY and CDR2 is SYGVKD in the germline V gene. V gave up 0 bases and J gave up 4 bases, with 1 base separating them. CDR3 length: 12 residues.

This chain links TRBV27 with TRBJ1-2; 8 bases are shared with TRBD1. The CDR3 runs to 15 residues. Losses at the gene ends were 7 bases for V and 5 bases for J; bases not matched to a gene: 12. The germline V gene encodes CDR1 MNHEY and CDR2 SMNVEV (reference sequence). The CDR3 is CASTQWAGGAYGYTF. For the CDR3, the DNA is TGTGCCAGCACTCAGTGGGCAGGGGGCGCTTATGGCTACACCTTC.

The chain carries TRBV5-4 and TRBJ2-7; 8 bases are shared with TRBD1. The CDR3 has 13 residues. CDR1 and CDR2 from the germline V gene are SGHNT and YYREEE (reference sequence). J gave up 3 bases and V 3 bases, and 2 bases lay outside the gene matches. The CDR3 DNA is TGTGCCAGCAGCTCGGACAGGGACTACGAGCAGTACTTC. This gives the protein CASSSDRDYEQYF.

The rearrangement joins TRBV18 to TRBJ2-6; no definite D call. The CDR3 has 16 amino acids. The ends were cut back, 4 bases at V and 0 bases at J, with 10 bases in the middle. Germline V lookup: CDR1 KGHSH, CDR2 LQKENI. CDR3 DNA: TGTGCCAGCTCACTAAATCCAAACTCTGGGGCCAACGTCCTGACTTTC. Protein sequence: CASSLNPNSGANVLTF.

V gene TRBV6-6 combines with J gene TRBJ1-1, with 7 positions matching TRBD1. After removal of 7 bases from V and 5 bases from J, the junction contained 10 bases not matched to a gene. In germline, CDR1 is MNHNY, CDR2 SVGAGI (reference sequence). This CDR3 spans 14 amino acids. The CDR3 loop reads CASILGRGYTEAFF. The DNA of the CDR3 is TGTGCCAGCATACTGGGCAGGGGGTATACTGAAGCTTTCTTT.

The rearrangement joins TRBV7-9 to TRBJ1-5; weak D call: TRBD1 (5 bases). V was cut by 5 bases and J by 5 bases, with 16 bases left in between. The CDR3 has 15 amino acids. Germline lookup yields CDR1 SEHNR and CDR2 FQNEAQ (reference sequence). The CDR3 DNA reads TGTGCCAGCAGCCCGGTAGGGGCGGGGGATCAGCCCCAGCATTTT. Its protein is CASSPVGAGDQPQHF.

The chain couples TRBV7-2 to TRBJ1-1; the D gene is possibly TRBD1 (5 bases). The CDR3 runs 15 residues. Germline assignment: CDR1 SGHTA and CDR2 FQGNSA. Trimming took off 5 bases at V and 0 bases at J, with 13 bases between the two ends. The CDR3 protein is CASSPTVSLNTEAFF. The CDR3 DNA reads as TGTGCCAGCAGCCCGACAGTAAGCCTGAACACTGAAGCTTTCTTT.

The gene calls are TRBV9 and TRBJ2-1, with D hard to call. Germline values: CDR1 SGDLS, CDR2 YYNGEE. Trimming shortened V by 2 bases and J by 0 bases, and 9 bases separated the two germline ends. This CDR3 has 15 residues. The CDR3 sequence: CASSVTASSYNEQFF. The CDR3 region has the DNA TGTGCCAGCAGCGTGACGGCTAGCTCCTACAATGAGCAGTTCTTC.

The chain joins TRBV19 to TRBJ1-1; possibly TRBD1 for D (5 bases). Trimming left V 1 base short and J 0 bases short, with 9 bases between. The CDR3 is 15 amino acids. The germline gives CDR1 LNHDA, CDR2 SQIVND (reference sequence). This CDR3 is CASSIVDSLNTEAFF. Written as DNA, the CDR3 is TGTGCCAGTAGTATAGTAGACAGTTTGAACACTGAAGCTTTCTTT.

This chain uses TRBV9 with TRBJ2-6; 8 nucleotides line up with TRBD1. Germline values: CDR1 SGDLS, CDR2 YYNGEE. Trimming removed 3 bases from V and 4 bases from J; junction bases left unmatched: 12. The CDR3 is made up of 18 amino acids. As DNA, the CDR3 is TGTGCCAGCAGCGCGACAGGGGTGATTGAGGCGGGGGCCAACGTCCTGACTTTC. It translates to CASSATGVIEAGANVLTF. Filled out from reference TRBV9 and TRBJ2-6, the complete variable domain reads DSGVTQTPKHLITATGQRVTLRCSPRSGDLSVYWYQQSLDQGLQFLIQYYNGEERAKGNILERFSAQQFPDLHSELNLSSLELGDSALYFCASSATGVIEAGANVLTFGAGSRLTVL.

The gene calls are TRBV30 and TRBJ1-4; D is unresolved. The V gene's germline CDR1 is GTSNPN and CDR2 SVGIG (reference sequence). V was cut by 7 bases and J by 4 bases, with 16 bases left in between. This CDR3 is 14 amino acids long. The DNA of the CDR3 is TGTGCCTTCTCAGACCGGAGGTTTAATGAAAAACTGTTTTTT. As protein: CAFSDRRFNEKLFF.

J is TRBJ2-1 and V is TRBV9; weak D call: TRBD2 (6 bases). The V and J ends lost 4 bases and 5 bases respectively, with 13 bases between them. The CDR3 has 14 amino acids. Germline V gives CDR1 SGDLS, CDR2 YYNGEE. This CDR3 is CASSLGLANNEQFF. The CDR3, as DNA: TGTGCCAGCAGCCTAGGCCTAGCGAACAATGAGCAGTTCTTC.

The genes are TRBV6-1 and TRBJ2-6, with D perhaps TRBD1 (6 bases). Germline V gene data show CDR1 as MNHNS and CDR2 as SASEGT. This CDR3 has 16 amino acids. The V end was cut by 0 bases, the J end by 3 bases, with 9 bases between. The CDR3 is CASSEAGGGGANVLTF. CDR3 sequence (DNA): TGTGCCAGCAGTGAAGCAGGGGGTGGTGGGGCCAACGTCCTGACTTTC.

This clone was detected once. The V and J genes are TRBV30 and TRBJ2-7; D may be TRBD1 (5 bases). This CDR3 region has 12 residues. Germline values: CDR1 GTSNPN, CDR2 SVGIG (reference sequence). Trimming stripped 2 bases from V and 4 bases from J, with 9 bases between. The CDR3 region has the DNA TGTGCCTGGAGTCTTCAGGGTTACGAGCAGTACTTC. Protein: CAWSLQGYEQYF.